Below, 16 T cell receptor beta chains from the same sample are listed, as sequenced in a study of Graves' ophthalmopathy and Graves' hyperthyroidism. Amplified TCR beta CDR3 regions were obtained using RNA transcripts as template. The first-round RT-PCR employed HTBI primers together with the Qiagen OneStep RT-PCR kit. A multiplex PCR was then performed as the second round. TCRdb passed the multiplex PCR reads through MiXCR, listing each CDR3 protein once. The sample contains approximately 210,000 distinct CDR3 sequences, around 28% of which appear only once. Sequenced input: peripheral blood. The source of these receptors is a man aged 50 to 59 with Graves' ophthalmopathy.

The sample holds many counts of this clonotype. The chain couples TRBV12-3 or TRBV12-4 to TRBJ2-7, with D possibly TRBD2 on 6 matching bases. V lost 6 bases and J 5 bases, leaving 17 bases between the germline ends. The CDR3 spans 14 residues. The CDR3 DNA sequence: TGTGCCAGCAGCATTCGGGGGTTTGTGGACGAGCAGTACTTC. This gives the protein CASSIRGFVDEQYF.

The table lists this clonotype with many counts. The CDR3 loop reads CASRSGYSGEQYF. CDR3 in DNA: TGTGCCAGCAGGTCGGGGTACTCTGGGGAGCAGTACTTC. The chain is built from TRBV12-3 or TRBV12-4 and TRBJ2-7; possible D gene TRBD2, 5 bases. There are 13 residues in the CDR3. Trimming left V 6 bases short and J 7 bases short, with 16 bases between.

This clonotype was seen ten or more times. Here the CDR3 reads CASSRTGSSYTEAFF. The CDR3 region has the DNA TGTGCCAGCAGCCGGACAGGGTCGTCGTACACTGAAGCTTTCTTT. The V call is TRBV3-1, the J call TRBJ1-1; 8 nucleotides line up with TRBD1. CDR1 and CDR2 (germline): LGHDT, YNNKEL (reference sequence). The CDR3 is 15 amino acids. The trim removed 4 bases at V and 3 bases at J, leaving 7 bases unmatched.

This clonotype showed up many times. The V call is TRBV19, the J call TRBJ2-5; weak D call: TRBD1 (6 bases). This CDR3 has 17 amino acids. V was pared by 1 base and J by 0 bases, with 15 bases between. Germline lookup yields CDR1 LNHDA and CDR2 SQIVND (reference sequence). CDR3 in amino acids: CASSIVLGASYQETQYF. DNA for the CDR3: TGTGCCAGTAGTATAGTTTTGGGGGCATCGTACCAAGAGACCCAGTACTTC.

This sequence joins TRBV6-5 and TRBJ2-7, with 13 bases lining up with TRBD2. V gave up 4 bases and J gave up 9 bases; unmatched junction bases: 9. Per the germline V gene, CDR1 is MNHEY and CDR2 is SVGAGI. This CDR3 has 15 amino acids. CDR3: CASSSPGTSGAAQYF. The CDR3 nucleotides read TGTGCCAGCAGTTCCCCAGGGACTAGCGGGGCAGCGCAGTACTTC.

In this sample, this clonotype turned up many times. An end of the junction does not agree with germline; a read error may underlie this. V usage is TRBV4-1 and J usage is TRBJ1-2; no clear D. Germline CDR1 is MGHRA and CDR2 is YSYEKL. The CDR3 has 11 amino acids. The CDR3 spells CASSQDGRNLF. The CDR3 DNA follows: TGCGCCAGCAGCCAAGATGGCCGAAACCTCTTC.

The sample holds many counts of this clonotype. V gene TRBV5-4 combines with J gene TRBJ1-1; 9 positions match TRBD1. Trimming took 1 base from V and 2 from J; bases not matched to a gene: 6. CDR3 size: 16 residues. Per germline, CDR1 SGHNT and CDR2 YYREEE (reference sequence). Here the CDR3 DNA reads TGTGCCAGCAGCTTGTTTGGGACAGGGACAAACACTGAAGCTTTCTTT. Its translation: CASSLFGTGTNTEAFF. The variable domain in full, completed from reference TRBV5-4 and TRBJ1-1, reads ETGVTQSPTHLIKTRGQQVTLRCSSQSGHNTVSWYQQALGQGPQFIFQYYREEENGRGNFPPRFSGLQFPNYSSELNVNALELDDSALYLCASSLFGTGTNTEAFFGQGTRLTVV.

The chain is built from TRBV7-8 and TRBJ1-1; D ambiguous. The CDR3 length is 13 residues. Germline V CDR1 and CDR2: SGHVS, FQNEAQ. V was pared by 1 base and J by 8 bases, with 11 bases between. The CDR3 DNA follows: TGTGCCAGCAGCTTAGGAGCCGGCCGGGAAGCTTTCTTT. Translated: CASSLGAGREAFF.

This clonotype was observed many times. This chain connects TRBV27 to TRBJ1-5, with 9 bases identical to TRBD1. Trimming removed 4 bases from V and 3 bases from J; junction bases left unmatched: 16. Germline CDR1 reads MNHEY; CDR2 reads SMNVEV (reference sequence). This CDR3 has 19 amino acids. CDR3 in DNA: TGTGCCAGCAGTTCCCCCTCCGGGACAGGGAGGTTTGTCAATCAGCCCCAGCATTTT. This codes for CASSSPSGTGRFVNQPQHF.

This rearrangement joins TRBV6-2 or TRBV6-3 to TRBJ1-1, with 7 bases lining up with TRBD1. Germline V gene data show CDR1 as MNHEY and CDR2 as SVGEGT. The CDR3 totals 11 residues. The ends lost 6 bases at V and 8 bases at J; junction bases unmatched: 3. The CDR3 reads CASRSTGEAFF. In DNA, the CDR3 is TGTGCCAGCAGGTCGACAGGGGAAGCTTTCTTT.

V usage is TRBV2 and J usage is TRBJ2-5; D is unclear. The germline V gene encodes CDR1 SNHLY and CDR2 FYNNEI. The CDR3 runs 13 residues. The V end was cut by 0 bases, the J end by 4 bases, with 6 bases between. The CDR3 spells CASSEALRETQYF. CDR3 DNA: TGTGCCAGCAGTGAAGCGCTTCGAGAGACCCAGTACTTC.

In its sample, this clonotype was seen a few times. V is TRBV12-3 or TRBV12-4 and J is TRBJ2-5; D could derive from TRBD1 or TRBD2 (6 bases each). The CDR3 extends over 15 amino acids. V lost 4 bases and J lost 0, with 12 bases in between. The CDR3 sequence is CASSSPGAYQETQYF. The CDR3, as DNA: TGTGCCAGCAGTTCACCGGGGGCTTACCAAGAGACCCAGTACTTC.

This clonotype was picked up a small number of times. The CDR3 nucleotides read TGTGCCAGCAGTGAACGTGACGGAGCGAACACCGGGGAGCTGTTTTTT. It yields the protein CASSERDGANTGELFF. The V and J genes are TRBV6-1 and TRBJ2-2; D gene uncertain. Germline lookup yields CDR1 MNHNS and CDR2 SASEGT. Trimming pared 2 bases from V and 0 bases from J, leaving 10 bases between. The CDR3 runs to 16 residues.

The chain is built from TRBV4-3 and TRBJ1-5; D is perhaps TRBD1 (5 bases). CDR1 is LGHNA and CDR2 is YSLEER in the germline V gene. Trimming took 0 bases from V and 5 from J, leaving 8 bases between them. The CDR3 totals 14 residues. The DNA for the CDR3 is TGCGCCAGCAGCCAAGACTTGGGGGATCAGCCCCAGCATTTT. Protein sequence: CASSQDLGDQPQHF.

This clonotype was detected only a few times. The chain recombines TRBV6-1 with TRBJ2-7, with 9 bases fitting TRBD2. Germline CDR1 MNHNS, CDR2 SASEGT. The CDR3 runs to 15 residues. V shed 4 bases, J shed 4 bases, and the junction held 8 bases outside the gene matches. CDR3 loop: CASSATGTSWYEQYF. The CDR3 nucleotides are TGTGCCAGCAGTGCTACCGGGACTAGCTGGTACGAGCAGTACTTC.

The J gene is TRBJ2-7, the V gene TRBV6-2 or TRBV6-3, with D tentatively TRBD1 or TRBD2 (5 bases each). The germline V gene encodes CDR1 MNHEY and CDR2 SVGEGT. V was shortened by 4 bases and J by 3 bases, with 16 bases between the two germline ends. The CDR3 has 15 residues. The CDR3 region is CASSLYGTSIYEQYF. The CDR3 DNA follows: TGTGCCAGCAGTTTGTACGGGACGAGTATCTACGAGCAGTACTTC.